Each of the 17 T cell receptor beta chains below was sequenced from the same sample in a study of technical replicates of blood from a few donors. Libraries were prepared by immunoSEQ multiplex PCR; TCRdb keeps only in-frame clonotypes and omits some of them. The sample lists 80,000 to 95,000 clones, around 94% occurring once. Sequenced sample: T cells isolated from PBMCs. The receptors stem from a human donor in good health.

The rearrangement joins TRBV4-1 to TRBJ2-1; D remains unclear. Germline lookup yields CDR1 MGHRA and CDR2 YSYEKL. Trimming pared 0 bases from V and 0 bases from J, leaving 6 bases between. The length of the CDR3 is 15 residues. For the CDR3, the DNA is TGCGCCAGCAGCCAAGAAAGCTACTCCTACAATGAGCAGTTCTTC. Translated: CASSQESYSYNEQFF.

The chain has TRBV10-3 and TRBJ2-1; TRBD2 matches at 9 bases. The CDR3 runs to 16 residues. The junction had 15 bases not matched to a gene; V was cut back by 8 bases and J by 7 bases. Germline V gene data show CDR1 as ENHRY and CDR2 as SYGVKD. The CDR3 reads CAISYSGLADENEQFF. For the CDR3, the DNA is TGTGCCATCTCGTATTCGGGACTAGCTGATGAAAATGAGCAGTTCTTC.

This clone was seen once. The junction departs from the called germline gene at one end, perhaps through a read error. J is TRBJ2-1 and V is TRBV27; 9 nucleotides line up with TRBD2. The CDR3 length is 12 residues. Germline CDR1 is MNHEY and CDR2 is SMNVEV (reference sequence). CDR3 coding DNA: TGTGCCAGCAGGGGCGGGGGGGCCGGGAGGGTCTTC. Translating gives CASRGGGAGRVF.

The chain joins TRBV7-8 to TRBJ2-2; D is unresolved. Germline assignment: CDR1 SGHVS and CDR2 FQNEAQ. Trimming pared 5 bases from V and 1 base from J, leaving 5 bases between. This CDR3 region has 13 residues. Here the CDR3 DNA reads TGTGCCAGCAGCCCTAAGAACACCGGGGAGCTGTTTTTT. Encoded protein: CASSPKNTGELFF.

This rearrangement joins TRBV14 to TRBJ2-6, with unresolved D. This CDR3 spans 15 amino acids. Deletions cut 5 bases from V and 1 base from J, with 9 bases between. Germline V gene data show CDR1 as SGHDN and CDR2 as FVKESK. DNA for the CDR3: TGTGCCAGCAGCTCCTACAGATCTGGGGCCAACGTCCTGACTTTC. Translation gives CASSSYRSGANVLTF. The full variable domain, in which reference TRBV14 and TRBJ2-6 provide the parts outside the CDR3, is EAGVTQFPSHSVIEKGQTVTLRCDPISGHDNLYWYRRVMGKEIKFLLHFVKESKQDESGMPNNRFLAERTGGTYSTLKVQPAELEDSGVYFCASSSYRSGANVLTFGAGSRLTVL.

The J gene is TRBJ2-3, the V gene TRBV6-5, with 11 nucleotides matching TRBD2. CDR3 length: 15 residues. Trimming removed 1 base from V and 5 bases from J; junction bases left unmatched: 2. Germline V gene lookup returns CDR1 MNHEY and CDR2 SVGAGI. As DNA, the CDR3 is TGTGCCAGCAGTTACTTAGCGGGGGGGGGAGATACGCAGTATTTT. Residues: CASSYLAGGGDTQYF.

V is TRBV10-1 and J is TRBJ2-7, with TRBD2 identical over 10 bases. The germline gives CDR1 WNHNN, CDR2 SYGVQD (reference sequence). The CDR3 has 13 amino acids. V gave up 8 bases and J gave up 6 bases; unmatched junction bases: 7. The CDR3 sequence is CASGPVAGGEQYF. For the CDR3, the DNA is TGCGCCAGCGGACCCGTAGCGGGAGGCGAGCAGTACTTC.

The genes are TRBV29-1 and TRBJ2-7, with D possibly matching TRBD1 (5 bases). Germline lookup yields CDR1 SQVTM and CDR2 ANQGSEA. The CDR3 covers 12 residues. V was shortened by 3 bases and J by 2 bases, with 8 bases between the two germline ends. In DNA form, the CDR3 reads TGCAGCGTTGATTCGGACACCTACGAGCAGTACTTC. This translates into CSVDSDTYEQYF.

V is TRBV6-1 and J is TRBJ1-2; TRBD1 aligns across 7 bases. Germline V gene sequence: CDR1 MNHNS, CDR2 SASEGT. Trimming cost V 7 bases and J 8 bases; bases outside gene matches: 7. This CDR3 is 12 amino acids long. The CDR3 loop is CASKTGFRGYTF. The CDR3 DNA sequence: TGTGCCAGCAAGACAGGGTTCAGAGGCTACACCTTC.

The rearrangement links TRBV7-6 to TRBJ2-3; weak D call: TRBD2 (5 bases). Germline loops: CDR1 SGHVS, CDR2 FNYEAQ. The ends were cut back, 1 base at V and 6 bases at J, with 14 bases in the middle. The CDR3 covers 15 residues. CDR3 coding DNA: TGTGCCAGCAGCTTAGGCGGGTCTGAAATCGATACGCAGTATTTT. This codes for CASSLGGSEIDTQYF.

The chain recombines TRBV6-5 with TRBJ1-3; 7 bases are a match to TRBD1. V lost 7 bases, J lost 2 bases, and 5 bases stayed unmatched. Germline values: CDR1 MNHEY, CDR2 SVGAGI. The CDR3 consists of 14 residues. The CDR3 sequence: CASTQTGTGNTIYF. In DNA form, the CDR3 reads TGTGCCAGCACCCAGACAGGGACTGGAAACACCATATATTTT.

This sequence joins TRBV28 and TRBJ1-2; 10 bases map to TRBD1. The CDR3 has 14 amino acids. V trimming: 6 bases; J trimming: 4 bases; junction bases outside the gene matches: 5. The germline V gene encodes CDR1 MDHEN and CDR2 SYDVKM. The CDR3 sequence is CASSLRQGAYGYTF. Written as DNA, the CDR3 is TGTGCCAGCAGCCTTCGACAGGGGGCCTATGGCTACACCTTC.

The V gene is TRBV7-2, the J gene TRBJ1-5; D gene ambiguous. Per germline, CDR1 SGHTA and CDR2 FQGNSA. Trimming left V 3 bases short and J 5 bases short, with 11 bases between. This CDR3 has 14 residues. The CDR3 DNA reads TGTGCCAGCAGCTTCAAAGGGAGAGATCAGCCCCAGCATTTT. Translating it yields CASSFKGRDQPQHF.

This chain links TRBV27 with TRBJ2-5; the match to TRBD2 covers 7 bases. The CDR3 runs to 15 residues. Germline V gene lookup returns CDR1 MNHEY and CDR2 SMNVEV (reference sequence). Trimming cost V 2 bases and J 4 bases; bases outside gene matches: 7. Here the CDR3 DNA reads TGTGCCAGCAGTTTACTAACTGGGGGGGGAGAGACCCAGTACTTC. Translation: CASSLLTGGGETQYF.

This clone has only one observation. This chain links TRBV6-1 with TRBJ2-3; D gene ambiguous. CDR1 MNHNS and CDR2 SASEGT come from the germline V gene. The V end lost 4 bases, the J end lost 4 bases, and 9 bases lay between the germline ends. There are 13 residues in the CDR3. CDR3 in DNA: TGTGCCAGCAGTGGATTAGAGTCAGATACGCAGTATTTT. This encodes CASSGLESDTQYF.

The gene calls are TRBV19 and TRBJ1-1; 8 bases match TRBD1. The CDR3 is 12 amino acids. The J segment lost 8 bases and the V segment lost 6 bases, leaving 5 bases of the junction unmatched. Germline V gene data show CDR1 as LNHDA and CDR2 as SQIVND (reference sequence). The CDR3 DNA is TGTGCCAGTAGCTGGACAGGGATAGAAGCTTTCTTT. Its protein is CASSWTGIEAFF.

V is TRBV18 and J is TRBJ2-7; 8 positions match TRBD2. J gave up 3 bases and V 3 bases, and 4 bases lay outside the gene matches. Germline loops: CDR1 KGHSH, CDR2 LQKENI. The CDR3 consists of 14 residues. CDR3 protein: CASSPAGGGYEQYF. The CDR3 nucleotides read TGTGCCAGCTCACCCGCGGGGGGTGGCTACGAGCAGTACTTC.